The 3 T cell receptor beta chains in this list originate from one sample, sequenced in a study of blood T cells in healthy people across ages. Sample-barcoded 5' priming and a J-beta primer mix drove a second PCR of roughly 6 to 12 cycles. TCRdb re-analysed the 5' RACE reads in MiXCR, keeping a single row per CDR3 protein. Seen here are over a million distinct CDR3 sequences, about 23% observed once, and the top ten hold about 0.69%. These same data were also listed under a study on T cells of mothers and their children.

The specimen was blood. The source of these receptors is a girl aged 2-9 years in good health.

This clonotype was found a few times. The chain has TRBV12-3 or TRBV12-4 and TRBJ2-5; TRBD1 matches at 10 bases. The end of the DNA fits TRBJ2-7 better, so the J call may be wrong. The CDR3 has 17 residues. CDR3 bases: TGTGCCAGCAGTAACTTTCCGGGACAGGGGACGTTATACGAGCAGTACTTC. Amino acid sequence: CASSNFPGQGTLYEQYF.

This clonotype occurred a few times. The rearrangement uses TRBV9 and TRBJ1-6, with D tentatively TRBD1 (6 bases). V was trimmed by 6 bases and J by 9 bases, leaving 13 bases between them. From germline, CDR1 is SGDLS and CDR2 YYNGEE. The length of the CDR3 is 13 residues. CDR3 in amino acids: CASTPGGGSPLHF. DNA for the CDR3: TGTGCCAGCACCCCGGGAGGGGGTTCACCCCTCCACTTT.

A note on this clonotype: Germline and junction disagree at one end, which may indicate a read error. The CDR3 sequence: CTSSHGPQQFF. CDR3 sequence (DNA): TGTACCAGCAGCCACGGACCTCAGCAGTTCTTC. This rearrangement joins TRBV12-3 or TRBV12-4 to TRBJ2-1; D is uncertain. The CDR3 runs 11 residues.